This T cell receptor beta chain appears in the sequencing data of a study of siplizumab effects on memory and regulatory T cells. Overall study findings and caveats: Sequences below about 10^-5 frequency were poorly captured. As a result, only a minor fraction of alloreactive clones mapped to unstimulated subsets. Memory cells seemed less diverse than naive T cells, which seemed major alloresponse contributors. In controls, 26.9% of mappable alloreactive CD4+ clones were Treg-derived on average, versus roughly 69% with siplizumab. Siplizumab caused a significant drop in alloreactive sequences traceable to unstimulated CD4+ memory cells.

Turning to this clone: Its antigen remains unknown.

The ends lost 6 bases at V and 2 bases at J; junction bases unmatched: 6. CDR1 and CDR2 (germline): ENHRY, SYGVKD. The CDR3 length is 15 residues. Clones were sequenced by immunoSEQ multiplex PCR, and TCRdb holds only the in-frame ones, with some missing. The profile shows some 100,000 clones, 85% to 95% of them singletons. J is TRBJ2-7 and V is TRBV10-3, with TRBD2 matching 11 bases. Sequences were obtained from Tregs sorted from blood. This receptor was obtained from a human donor in good health. The CDR3 sequence: CAIRFTSGSAYEQYF. The CDR3 coding sequence is TGTGCCATCAGATTTACTAGCGGGAGCGCCTACGAGCAGTACTTC.